The rows below give T cell receptor beta chains drawn from one sample of a study of tumor-infiltrating lymphocytes in oesophageal squamous cell carcinoma. TCRdb analysed the PCR reads with MiXCR anew, one entry per CDR3 protein. The sample lists about 20,000 distinct CDR3 sequences; 40% were seen once. Material for sequencing was blood. These receptors all come from a male donor with esophageal squamous cell carcinoma. Each CDR3 is given with its conserved first and last residue. Fields, in order: V gene, clone size, D gene, J gene, CDR3 DNA, CDR3 protein. D genes are given only for firm matches. The size entry is marked missing in some rows and otherwise reads once, few, many or a size class.

V gene: TRBV20-1; clone size: many; D gene: TRBD2; J gene: TRBJ2-2; CDR3 DNA: TGCAGTGCTTCCTTGTTAGCGGGGGCTACCACCGGGGAGCTGTTTTTT; CDR3 protein: CSASLLAGATTGELFF
V gene: TRBV19; clone size: .; D gene: .; J gene: TRBJ2-1; CDR3 DNA: TGTGCCAGTAGTATAGCAGGGGGGGGGCAGAACAATGAGCAGTTCTTC; CDR3 protein: CASSIAGGGQNNEQFF
V gene: TRBV7-6; clone size: few; D gene: .; J gene: TRBJ2-5; CDR3 DNA: TGTGCCAGCAGCTTAGTTGGTCCTAGCCCAGGCCAAGAGACCCAGTACTTC; CDR3 protein: CASSLVGPSPGQETQYF
V gene: TRBV6-6; clone size: many; D gene: TRBD2; J gene: TRBJ2-3; CDR3 DNA: TGTGCCAGCAGTTACGCGGGACTAGCGGGGGCCTCTAGCACAGATACGCAGTATTTT; CDR3 protein: CASSYAGLAGASSTDTQYF
V gene: TRBV28; clone size: .; D gene: .; J gene: TRBJ2-5; CDR3 DNA: TGTGCCAGCAGTTTACTACACACCGGGCAAGAGACCCAGTACTTC; CDR3 protein: CASSLLHTGQETQYF
V gene: TRBV7-6; clone size: .; D gene: .; J gene: TRBJ2-7; CDR3 DNA: TGTGCCAGCAGCTTAGGTGGGACTGAGCAGTACTTC; CDR3 protein: CASSLGGTEQYF
V gene: TRBV11-2; clone size: .; D gene: .; J gene: TRBJ2-6; CDR3 DNA: TGTGCCAGCAGCTTAGCAGTGGTAACTGGGGCCAACGTCCTGACTTTC; CDR3 protein: CASSLAVVTGANVLTF
V gene: TRBV7-4; clone size: many; D gene: .; J gene: TRBJ2-7; CDR3 DNA: TGTGCCAGCAGCTTAGATAGGAGCGTAGCCGCTGAGCAGTACTTC; CDR3 protein: CASSLDRSVAAEQYF
V gene: TRBV6-4; clone size: .; D gene: .; J gene: TRBJ2-5; CDR3 DNA: TGTGCCAGCAGTGAGTGGGCAGAAGAGACCCAGTACTTC; CDR3 protein: CASSEWAEETQYF
V gene: TRBV27; clone size: many; D gene: .; J gene: TRBJ1-2; CDR3 DNA: TGTGCCAGCAGTTTACGTCAGGGATATGGCTACACCTTC; CDR3 protein: CASSLRQGYGYTF
V gene: TRBV5-1; clone size: many; D gene: .; J gene: TRBJ2-3; CDR3 DNA: TGCGCCAGCAGCTTGGAAGGGCAGTTCGACACAGATACGCAGTATTTT; CDR3 protein: CASSLEGQFDTDTQYF
V gene: TRBV7-2; clone size: medium-sized; D gene: .; J gene: TRBJ1-5; CDR3 DNA: TGTGCCAGCAGCTTAGATATCACCTATAGCAATCAGCCCCAGCATTTT; CDR3 protein: CASSLDITYSNQPQHF
V gene: TRBV6-6; clone size: few; D gene: TRBD1; J gene: TRBJ1-2; CDR3 DNA: TGTGCCAGCAGTTACTCCGCAGGACAGGGGAATGGCTACACCTTC; CDR3 protein: CASSYSAGQGNGYTF
V gene: TRBV27; clone size: many; D gene: TRBD2; J gene: TRBJ2-3; CDR3 DNA: TGTGCCAGCAGTTTATTTGGACTAGCGGCAGATACGCAGTATTTT; CDR3 protein: CASSLFGLAADTQYF
V gene: TRBV7-1; clone size: .; D gene: .; J gene: TRBJ2-2; CDR3 DNA: TGTGCCAGCAGCTACCCAGGGGGACTTCAAACCGGGGAGCTGTTTTTT; CDR3 protein: CASSYPGGLQTGELFF
V gene: TRBV28; clone size: many; D gene: TRBD2; J gene: TRBJ2-1; CDR3 DNA: TGTGCCAGCAGACTAGCGGGAGACAATGAGCAGTTCTTC; CDR3 protein: CASRLAGDNEQFF
V gene: TRBV27; clone size: .; D gene: TRBD1; J gene: TRBJ2-3; CDR3 DNA: TGTGCCAGCTATAGGACAGGGGGCTCAGATACGCAGTATTTT; CDR3 protein: CASYRTGGSDTQYF
V gene: TRBV7-2; clone size: medium-sized; D gene: .; J gene: TRBJ2-1; CDR3 DNA: TGTGCCAGCAGCCCCATGGGGGCCTACAATGAGCAGTTCTTC; CDR3 protein: CASSPMGAYNEQFF
V gene: TRBV2; clone size: .; D gene: .; J gene: TRBJ1-1; CDR3 DNA: TGTGCCAGCAGTGAATGGTTAGGAAACACTGAAGCTTTCTTT; CDR3 protein: CASSEWLGNTEAFF
V gene: TRBV10-3; clone size: .; D gene: .; J gene: TRBJ1-2; CDR3 DNA: TGTGCCATCAGGTACCATTCAAGATCCTATGGCTACACCTTC; CDR3 protein: CAIRYHSRSYGYTF
V gene: TRBV7-6; clone size: few; D gene: .; J gene: TRBJ2-5; CDR3 DNA: TGTGCCAGCAGCTTAGCGTGGGGTTACGACAATGAGCAGTACTTC; CDR3 protein: CASSLAWGYDNEQYF
V gene: TRBV7-2; clone size: few; D gene: TRBD1; J gene: TRBJ2-5; CDR3 DNA: TGTGCCAGCAGCTTAAGGACAGGCCGTAACGATGAGCAGTACTTC; CDR3 protein: CASSLRTGRNDEQYF
V gene: TRBV10-2; clone size: medium-sized; D gene: TRBD2; J gene: TRBJ2-5; CDR3 DNA: TGCGCCAGCAGCTTACTAGCGGGGGTAGGAGAGACCCAGTACTTC; CDR3 protein: CASSLLAGVGETQYF
V gene: TRBV2; clone size: many; D gene: TRBD1; J gene: TRBJ2-7; CDR3 DNA: TGTGCCAGCAGGATCCCAGGACAGGTGAACTACGAGCAGTACTTC; CDR3 protein: CASRIPGQVNYEQYF
V gene: TRBV6-1; clone size: many; D gene: TRBD2; J gene: TRBJ2-2; CDR3 DNA: TGTGCCAGCAGCACGGGACTAGCGGGGACCGGGGAGCTGTTTTTT; CDR3 protein: CASSTGLAGTGELFF
V gene: TRBV11-2; clone size: .; D gene: .; J gene: TRBJ2-5; CDR3 DNA: TGTGCCAGCAGCTTAAAGGCCCCTACCGGGGTCGCACAAGAGACCCAGTACTTC; CDR3 protein: CASSLKAPTGVAQETQYF
V gene: TRBV5-1; clone size: large; D gene: TRBD1; J gene: TRBJ2-3; CDR3 DNA: TGCGCCAGCAGGCCCGGGACAGGTAACACAGATACGCAGTATTTT; CDR3 protein: CASRPGTGNTDTQYF
V gene: TRBV25-1; clone size: .; D gene: .; J gene: TRBJ2-5; CDR3 DNA: TGTGCCAGCAGTGGGTTACCCCAAGAGACCCAGTACTTC; CDR3 protein: CASSGLPQETQYF
V gene: TRBV4-1; clone size: many; D gene: TRBD1; J gene: TRBJ2-5; CDR3 DNA: TGCGCCAGCAGCCACGTCCCGGGACAGCGACAAGAGACCCAGTACTTC; CDR3 protein: CASSHVPGQRQETQYF
V gene: TRBV7-2; clone size: few; D gene: .; J gene: TRBJ2-5; CDR3 DNA: TGTGCCAGCAGCCCCACCCTTTTCCGGGGACGAGAGACCCAGTACTTC; CDR3 protein: CASSPTLFRGRETQYF
V gene: TRBV15; clone size: many; D gene: .; J gene: TRBJ2-5; CDR3 DNA: TGTGCCACCAGCAAAGGTCAAGAGACCCAGTACTTC; CDR3 protein: CATSKGQETQYF
V gene: TRBV12-3/TRBV12-4; clone size: few; D gene: .; J gene: TRBJ2-3; CDR3 DNA: TGTGCCAGCAGCCGACTAGCAGATACGCAGTATTTT; CDR3 protein: CASSRLADTQYF
V gene: TRBV2; clone size: many; D gene: .; J gene: TRBJ2-7; CDR3 DNA: TGTGCCAGCAGCCGGACAGAGCGCTACGAGCAGTACTTC; CDR3 protein: CASSRTERYEQYF
V gene: TRBV9; clone size: .; D gene: .; J gene: TRBJ2-7; CDR3 DNA: TGTGCCAGCAGCGTAGCTGGAATCTCCTACGAGCAGTACTTC; CDR3 protein: CASSVAGISYEQYF
V gene: TRBV12-3/TRBV12-4; clone size: .; D gene: TRBD1; J gene: TRBJ2-1; CDR3 DNA: TGTGCCAGCAGTTTAGGGGACAGTTCCTACAATGAGCAGTTCTTC; CDR3 protein: CASSLGDSSYNEQFF
V gene: TRBV12-3/TRBV12-4; clone size: many; D gene: .; J gene: TRBJ2-5; CDR3 DNA: TGTGCCAGCAGTTTAGTTTCCCCTGTAGAACAAGAGACCCAGTACTTC; CDR3 protein: CASSLVSPVEQETQYF
V gene: TRBV12-3/TRBV12-4; clone size: many; D gene: TRBD1; J gene: TRBJ2-5; CDR3 DNA: TGTGCCAGCAGTTGGGACAGGGCCGGAATTCAAGAGACCCAGTACTTC; CDR3 protein: CASSWDRAGIQETQYF
V gene: TRBV5-1; clone size: many; D gene: TRBD1; J gene: TRBJ2-7; CDR3 DNA: TGCGCCAGCAGAAAACAACCGGGACAGGGGTCCTACGAGCAGTACTTC; CDR3 protein: CASRKQPGQGSYEQYF
V gene: TRBV9; clone size: few; D gene: TRBD2; J gene: TRBJ2-3; CDR3 DNA: TGTGCCAGCAGCGTTTTGGCGGGAGGGCGGATTTACGGGTATTTT; CDR3 protein: CASSVLAGGRIYGYF
V gene: TRBV20-1; clone size: few; D gene: TRBD1; J gene: TRBJ1-2; CDR3 DNA: TGCAGTGCCACCCAGTCCAGGGGGAACTATGGCTACACCTTC; CDR3 protein: CSATQSRGNYGYTF
V gene: TRBV6-6; clone size: .; D gene: .; J gene: TRBJ1-1; CDR3 DNA: TGTGCCAGCAGTTACTCGACCAGTCTGAACACTGAAGCTTTCTTC; CDR3 protein: CASSYSTSLNTEAFF
V gene: TRBV29-1; clone size: few; D gene: .; J gene: TRBJ2-1; CDR3 DNA: TGCAGCGCCTTGACTAGGTCGGGCGACAATGAGCAGTTCTTC; CDR3 protein: CSALTRSGDNEQFF
V gene: TRBV6-1; clone size: medium-sized; D gene: TRBD1; J gene: TRBJ2-1; CDR3 DNA: TGTGCCAGCAGTAACAGGGGGCACAATGAGCAGTTCTTC; CDR3 protein: CASSNRGHNEQFF
V gene: TRBV7-2; clone size: .; D gene: .; J gene: TRBJ2-5; CDR3 DNA: TGTGCCAGCAGCTTGCGGACTCCCGGAAAGACCCAGTACTTC; CDR3 protein: CASSLRTPGKTQYF
V gene: TRBV7-3; clone size: .; D gene: TRBD1; J gene: TRBJ1-1; CDR3 DNA: TGTGCCAGCAGCCCCGGGACAGCGCAAACTGAAGCTTTCTTT; CDR3 protein: CASSPGTAQTEAFF
V gene: TRBV4-1; clone size: many; D gene: .; J gene: TRBJ2-3; CDR3 DNA: TGCGCCAGCAGCCGAATTGGGGATACGCAGTATTTT; CDR3 protein: CASSRIGDTQYF
V gene: TRBV5-1; clone size: many; D gene: .; J gene: TRBJ2-7; CDR3 DNA: TGCGCCAGCAGCTTGGCCGGGCCCTCCTACGAGCAGTACTTC; CDR3 protein: CASSLAGPSYEQYF
V gene: TRBV20-1; clone size: many; D gene: .; J gene: TRBJ1-4; CDR3 DNA: TGCAGTGTTCAGGACAGAAATGAAAAACTGTTTTTT; CDR3 protein: CSVQDRNEKLFF
V gene: TRBV7-4; clone size: few; D gene: .; J gene: TRBJ2-3; CDR3 DNA: TGTGCCAGCAGCCCCGTGGGGTCAGATACGCAGTATTTT; CDR3 protein: CASSPVGSDTQYF
V gene: TRBV7-6; clone size: .; D gene: TRBD2; J gene: TRBJ2-6; CDR3 DNA: TGTGCCAGCAGCTCACTACTAGCGGGATCCTTCGGGGCCAACGTCCTGACTTTC; CDR3 protein: CASSSLLAGSFGANVLTF
V gene: TRBV7-8; clone size: .; D gene: .; J gene: TRBJ2-3; CDR3 DNA: TGTGCCAGCAGCTTGGAGACTAGTTTTCGGGCAGATACGCAGTATTTT; CDR3 protein: CASSLETSFRADTQYF
V gene: TRBV13; clone size: few; D gene: .; J gene: TRBJ2-3; CDR3 DNA: TGTGCCAGCAGCCAGGGTGGGGGGCCGTTCACAGATACGCAGTATTTT; CDR3 protein: CASSQGGGPFTDTQYF
V gene: TRBV13; clone size: many; D gene: .; J gene: TRBJ2-1; CDR3 DNA: TGTGCCAGCAGCTCAATCCTAGACGGTGAGCAGTTCTTC; CDR3 protein: CASSSILDGEQFF
V gene: TRBV7-6; clone size: .; D gene: .; J gene: TRBJ2-2; CDR3 DNA: TGTGCCAGCAGGATTACTATAACCGGTTCGAACACCGGGGAGCTGTTTTTT; CDR3 protein: CASRITITGSNTGELFF
V gene: TRBV14; clone size: many; D gene: TRBD2; J gene: TRBJ2-1; CDR3 DNA: TGTGCCAGCAGCTCTAGCGGGGGGGTCTACAATGAGCAGTTCTTC; CDR3 protein: CASSSSGGVYNEQFF
V gene: TRBV15; clone size: few; D gene: TRBD1; J gene: TRBJ2-3; CDR3 DNA: TGTGCCACCAGCAAAGGACAGGTTGCCACAGATACGCAGTATTTT; CDR3 protein: CATSKGQVATDTQYF
V gene: TRBV5-6; clone size: many; D gene: .; J gene: TRBJ1-1; CDR3 DNA: TGTGCCAGCAGCTCTTTCCGCGAGGCACCGGCTTTCTTT; CDR3 protein: CASSSFREAPAFF
V gene: TRBV28; clone size: once; D gene: TRBD1; J gene: TRBJ2-7; CDR3 DNA: TGTGCCAGCAGTGCGCCCGGGACAGGGGTCCACGAGCAGTACTTC; CDR3 protein: CASSAPGTGVHEQYF
V gene: TRBV10-3; clone size: many; D gene: TRBD1; J gene: TRBJ2-7; CDR3 DNA: TGTGCCATCAGTGAGGCGGCAGGGGGCATTTACGAGCAGTACTTC; CDR3 protein: CAISEAAGGIYEQYF